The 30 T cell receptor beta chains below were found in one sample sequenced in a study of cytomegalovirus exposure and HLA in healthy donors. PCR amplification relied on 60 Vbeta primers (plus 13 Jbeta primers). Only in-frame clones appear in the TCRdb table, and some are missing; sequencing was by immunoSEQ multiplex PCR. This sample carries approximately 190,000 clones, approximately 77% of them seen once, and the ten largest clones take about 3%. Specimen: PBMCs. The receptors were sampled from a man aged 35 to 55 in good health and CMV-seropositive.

The CDR3 coding sequence is TGTGCCAGCTCATCCGACGGGTACGAGCAGTACTTC. As protein: CASSSDGYEQYF. The chain employs TRBV18 and TRBJ2-7; no clear D gene. Trimming left V 5 bases short and J 4 bases short, with 9 bases between. The germline V gene has CDR1 KGHSH and CDR2 LQKENI. The CDR3 is 12 residues long.

The CDR3 region has the DNA TGTGCCAGCCGAATTGGGACAGGGAAAGAGACCCAGTACTTC. Its protein is CASRIGTGKETQYF. The chain uses TRBV6-1 and TRBJ2-5; 9 bases are a match to TRBD1. The germline V gene has CDR1 MNHNS and CDR2 SASEGT. V lost 8 bases, J lost 3 bases, and 7 bases stayed unmatched. The CDR3 has 14 residues.

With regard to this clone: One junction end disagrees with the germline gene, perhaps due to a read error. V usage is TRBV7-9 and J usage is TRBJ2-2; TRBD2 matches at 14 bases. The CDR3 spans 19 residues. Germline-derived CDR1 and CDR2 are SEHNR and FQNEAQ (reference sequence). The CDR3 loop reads CSSSPIMTSGGANTGELFF. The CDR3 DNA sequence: TGTTCCAGCAGCCCCATAATGACTAGCGGGGGGGCGAACACCGGGGAGCTGTTTTTT.

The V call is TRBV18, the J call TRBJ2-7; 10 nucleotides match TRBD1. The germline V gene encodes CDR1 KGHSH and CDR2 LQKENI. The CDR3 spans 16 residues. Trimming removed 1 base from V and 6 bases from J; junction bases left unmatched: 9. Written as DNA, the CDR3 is TGTGCCAGCTCACCACGTGGCGGGACAGGGGCTGGCGAGCAGTACTTC. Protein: CASSPRGGTGAGEQYF.

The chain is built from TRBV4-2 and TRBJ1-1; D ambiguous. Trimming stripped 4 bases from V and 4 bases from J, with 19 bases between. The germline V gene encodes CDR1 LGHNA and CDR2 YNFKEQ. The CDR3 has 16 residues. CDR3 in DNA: TGTGCCAGCAGCCCCCCGGATCCAGGTTTCGGCACTGAAGCTTTCTTT. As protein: CASSPPDPGFGTEAFF.

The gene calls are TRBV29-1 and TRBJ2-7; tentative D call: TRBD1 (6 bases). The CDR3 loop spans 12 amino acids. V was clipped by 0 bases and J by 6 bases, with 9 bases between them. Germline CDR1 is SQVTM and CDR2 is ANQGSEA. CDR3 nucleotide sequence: TGCAGCGTTGAAGAAGGGGACACCGAGCAGTACTTC. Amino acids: CSVEEGDTEQYF.

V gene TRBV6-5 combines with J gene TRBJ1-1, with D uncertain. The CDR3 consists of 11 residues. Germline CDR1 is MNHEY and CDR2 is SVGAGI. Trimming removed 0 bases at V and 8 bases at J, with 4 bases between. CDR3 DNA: TGTGCCAGCAGTTACTCCGGGGAAGCTTTCTTT. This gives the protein CASSYSGEAFF.

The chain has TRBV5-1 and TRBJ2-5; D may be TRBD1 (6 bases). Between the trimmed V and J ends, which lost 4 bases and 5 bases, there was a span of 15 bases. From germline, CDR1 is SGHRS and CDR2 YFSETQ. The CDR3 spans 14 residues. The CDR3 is CASSPTTGTETQYF. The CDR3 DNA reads TGCGCCAGCAGCCCTACCACAGGGACGGAGACCCAGTACTTC.

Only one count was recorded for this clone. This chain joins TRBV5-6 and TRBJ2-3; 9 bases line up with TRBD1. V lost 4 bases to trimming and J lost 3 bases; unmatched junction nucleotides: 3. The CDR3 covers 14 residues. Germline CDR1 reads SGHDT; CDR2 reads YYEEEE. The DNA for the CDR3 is TGTGCCAGCAGCGGCGGACAGGGGACAGATACGCAGTATTTT. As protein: CASSGGQGTDTQYF.

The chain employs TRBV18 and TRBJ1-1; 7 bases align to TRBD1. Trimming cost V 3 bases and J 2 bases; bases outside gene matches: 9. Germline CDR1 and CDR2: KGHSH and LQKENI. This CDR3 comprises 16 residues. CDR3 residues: CASSPPVRDRNTEAFF. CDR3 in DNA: TGTGCCAGCTCACCCCCCGTCCGGGACAGAAACACTGAAGCTTTCTTT.

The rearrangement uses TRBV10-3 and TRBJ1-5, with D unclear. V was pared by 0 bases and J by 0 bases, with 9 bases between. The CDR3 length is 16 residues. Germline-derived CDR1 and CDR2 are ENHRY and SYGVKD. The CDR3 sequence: CAISESGSYSNQPQHF. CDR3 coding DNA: TGTGCCATCAGTGAGTCGGGCAGCTATAGCAATCAGCCCCAGCATTTT.

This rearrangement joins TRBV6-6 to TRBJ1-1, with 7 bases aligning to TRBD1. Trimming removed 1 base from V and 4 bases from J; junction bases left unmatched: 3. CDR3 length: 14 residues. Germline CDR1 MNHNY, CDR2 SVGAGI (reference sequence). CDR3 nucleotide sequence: TGTGCCAGCAGTTACTGGGCAGGGGGCACTGAAGCTTTCTTT. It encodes CASSYWAGGTEAFF.

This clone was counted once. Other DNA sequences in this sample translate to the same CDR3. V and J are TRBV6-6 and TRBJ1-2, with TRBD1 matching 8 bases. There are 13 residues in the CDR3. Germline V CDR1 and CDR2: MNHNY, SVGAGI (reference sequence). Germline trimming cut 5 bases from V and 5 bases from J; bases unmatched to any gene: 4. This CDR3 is CASSPDRDYGYTF. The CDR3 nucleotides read TGTGCCAGCAGTCCGGACAGGGATTATGGCTACACCTTC.

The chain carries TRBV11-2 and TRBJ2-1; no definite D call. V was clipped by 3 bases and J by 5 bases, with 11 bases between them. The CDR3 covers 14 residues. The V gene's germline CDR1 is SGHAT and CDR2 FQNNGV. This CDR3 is CASSLGRPHNEQFF. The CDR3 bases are TGTGCCAGCAGCTTGGGCCGGCCACACAATGAGCAGTTCTTC.

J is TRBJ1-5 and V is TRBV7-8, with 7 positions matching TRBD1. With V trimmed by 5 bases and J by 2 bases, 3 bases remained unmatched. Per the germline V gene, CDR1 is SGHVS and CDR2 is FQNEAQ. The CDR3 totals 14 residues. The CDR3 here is CASSADRGNQPQHF. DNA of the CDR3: TGTGCCAGCAGCGCAGACAGGGGCAATCAGCCCCAGCATTTT.

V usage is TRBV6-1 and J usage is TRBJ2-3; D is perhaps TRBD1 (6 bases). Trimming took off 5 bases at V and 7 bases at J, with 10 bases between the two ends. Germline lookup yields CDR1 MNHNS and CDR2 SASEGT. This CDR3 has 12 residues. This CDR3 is CASSRTEYTQYF. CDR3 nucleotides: TGTGCCAGCAGTAGGACAGAATATACGCAGTATTTT.

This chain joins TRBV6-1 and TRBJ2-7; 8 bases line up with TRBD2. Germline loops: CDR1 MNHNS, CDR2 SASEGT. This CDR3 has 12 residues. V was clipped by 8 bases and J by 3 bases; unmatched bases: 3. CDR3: CASPGGGYEQYF. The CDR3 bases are TGTGCCAGCCCGGGGGGGGGCTACGAGCAGTACTTC.

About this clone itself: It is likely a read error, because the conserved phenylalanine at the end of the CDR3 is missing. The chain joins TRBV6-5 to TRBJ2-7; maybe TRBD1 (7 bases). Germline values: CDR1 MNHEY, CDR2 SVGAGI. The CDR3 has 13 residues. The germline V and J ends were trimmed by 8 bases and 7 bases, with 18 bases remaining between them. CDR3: CASGGPGQLEQYL. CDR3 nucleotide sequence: TGTGCCAGCGGGGGGCCGGGACAGCTTGAGCAGTACCTC.

CDR3 nucleotide sequence: TGTGCCACCCGCACAGGGTACTATGGCTACACCTTC. It encodes CATRTGYYGYTF. V and J are TRBV6-1 and TRBJ1-2; a possible D gene is TRBD1 (6 bases). This CDR3 has 12 amino acids. The germline CDR1 and CDR2 sequences are MNHNS and SASEGT. Deletions cut 10 bases from V and 3 bases from J, with 12 bases between.

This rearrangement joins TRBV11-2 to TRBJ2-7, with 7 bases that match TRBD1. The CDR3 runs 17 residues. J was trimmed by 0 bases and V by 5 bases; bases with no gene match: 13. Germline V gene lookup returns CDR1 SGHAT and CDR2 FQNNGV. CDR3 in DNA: TGTGCCAGCAGCGCCAGAACAGGGGCCAAGGGCTCCTACGAGCAGTACTTC. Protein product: CASSARTGAKGSYEQYF.

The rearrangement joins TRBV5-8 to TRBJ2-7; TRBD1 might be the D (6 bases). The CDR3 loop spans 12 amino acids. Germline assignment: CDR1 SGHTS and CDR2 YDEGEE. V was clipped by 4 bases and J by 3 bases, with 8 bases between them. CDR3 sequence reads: CASSRDIYEQYF. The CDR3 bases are TGTGCCAGCAGCCGGGACATCTACGAGCAGTACTTC. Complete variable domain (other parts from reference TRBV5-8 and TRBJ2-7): EAGVTQSPTHLIKTRGQQATLRCSPISGHTSVYWYQQALGLGLQFLLWYDEGEERNRGNFPPRFSGRQFPNYSSELNVNALELEDSALYLCASSRDIYEQYFGPGTRLTVT.

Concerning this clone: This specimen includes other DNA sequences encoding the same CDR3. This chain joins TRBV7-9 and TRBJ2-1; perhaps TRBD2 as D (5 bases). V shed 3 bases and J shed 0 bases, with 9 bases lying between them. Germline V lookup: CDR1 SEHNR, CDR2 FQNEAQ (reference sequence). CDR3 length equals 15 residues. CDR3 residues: CASSLAGSSYNEQFF. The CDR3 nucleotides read TGTGCCAGCAGCTTGGCGGGCAGCTCCTACAATGAGCAGTTCTTC.

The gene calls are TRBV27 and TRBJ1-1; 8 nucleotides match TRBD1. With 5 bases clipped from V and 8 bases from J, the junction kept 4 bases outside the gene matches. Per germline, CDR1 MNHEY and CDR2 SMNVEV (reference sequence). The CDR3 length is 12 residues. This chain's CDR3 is CASSPRTGEAFF. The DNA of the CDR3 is TGTGCCAGCAGTCCCCGGACAGGGGAAGCTTTCTTT.

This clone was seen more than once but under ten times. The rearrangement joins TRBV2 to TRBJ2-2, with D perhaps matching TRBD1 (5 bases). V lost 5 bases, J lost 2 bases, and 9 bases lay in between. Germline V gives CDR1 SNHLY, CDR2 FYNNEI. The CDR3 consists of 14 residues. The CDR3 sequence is CASSLGLNTGELFF. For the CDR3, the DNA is TGTGCCAGCAGTTTGGGGCTCAACACCGGGGAGCTGTTTTTT. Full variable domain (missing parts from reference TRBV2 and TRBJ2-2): EPEVTQTPSHQVTQMGQEVILRCVPISNHLYFYWYRQILGQKVEFLVSFYNNEISEKSEIFDDQFSVERPDGSNFTLKIRSTKLEDSAMYFCASSLGLNTGELFFGEGSRLTVL.

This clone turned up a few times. In DNA, the CDR3 is TGTGCCAGCAGTCCAGGAACAACTAATGAAAAACTGTTTTTT. Translated: CASSPGTTNEKLFF. This chain links TRBV28 with TRBJ1-4, with D hard to call. In germline, CDR1 is MDHEN, CDR2 SYDVKM. V was pared by 5 bases and J by 0 bases, with 7 bases between. The CDR3 extends over 14 amino acids.

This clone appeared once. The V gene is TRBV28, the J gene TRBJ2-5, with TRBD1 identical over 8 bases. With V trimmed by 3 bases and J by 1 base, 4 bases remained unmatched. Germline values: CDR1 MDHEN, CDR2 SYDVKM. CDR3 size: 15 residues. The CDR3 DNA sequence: TGTGCCAGCAGTTTTGGGGGACAGGTCCAAGAGACCCAGTACTTC. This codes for CASSFGGQVQETQYF.

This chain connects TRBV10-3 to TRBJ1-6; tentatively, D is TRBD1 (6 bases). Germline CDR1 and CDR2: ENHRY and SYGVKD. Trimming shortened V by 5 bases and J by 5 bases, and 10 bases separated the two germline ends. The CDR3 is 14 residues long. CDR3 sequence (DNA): TGTGCCATCAGTACAACAGGGAATAATTCACCCCTCCACTTT. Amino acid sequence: CAISTTGNNSPLHF.

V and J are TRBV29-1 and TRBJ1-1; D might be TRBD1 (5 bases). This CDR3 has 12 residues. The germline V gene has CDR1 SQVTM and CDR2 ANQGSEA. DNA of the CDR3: TGCGGGGGGGAGCGTGGAGGCACTGAAGCTTTCTTT. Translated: CGGERGGTEAFF.

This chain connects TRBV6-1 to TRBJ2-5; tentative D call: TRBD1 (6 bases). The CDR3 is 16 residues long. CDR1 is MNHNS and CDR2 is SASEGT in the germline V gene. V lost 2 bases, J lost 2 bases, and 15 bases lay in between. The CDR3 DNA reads TGTGCCAGCAGTGAATTCGCAGGGGCGGAACAAGAGACCCAGTACTTC. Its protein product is CASSEFAGAEQETQYF.

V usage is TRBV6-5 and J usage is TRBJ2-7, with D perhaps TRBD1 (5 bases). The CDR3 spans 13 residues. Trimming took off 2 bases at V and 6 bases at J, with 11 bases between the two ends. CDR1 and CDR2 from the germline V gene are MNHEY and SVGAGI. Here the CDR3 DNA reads TGTGCCAGCAGTTACCTCCAGGGCGGCGAGCAGTACTTC. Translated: CASSYLQGGEQYF.